Listed here are 14 T cell receptor beta chains from one sample, sequenced in a study of T cell changes during pregnancy in multiple sclerosis. The repertoire was sequenced with immunoSEQ multiplex PCR; TCRdb's copy has only in-frame clones and lacks some. In the table there are approximately 46,000 clones, roughly nine tenths of which are singletons. The sequences come from CD4+ T cells from peripheral blood mononuclear cells, collected after pregnancy. These receptors were taken from a female donor with multiple sclerosis, enrolled in a pregnancy study.

V gene TRBV25-1 combines with J gene TRBJ1-2; D unresolved. This CDR3 region has 14 residues. The V end was cut by 1 base, the J end by 2 bases, with 8 bases between. Germline V gene data show CDR1 as MGHDK and CDR2 as SYGVNS. The CDR3 nucleotides are TGTGCCAGCAGTGAATTCTGGGCCAACTATGGCTACACCTTC. It is translated as CASSEFWANYGYTF.

The chain links TRBV7-9 to TRBJ2-7; 10 positions match TRBD2. The ends lost 4 bases at V and 2 bases at J; junction bases unmatched: 11. Germline V gene data show CDR1 as SEHNR and CDR2 as FQNEAQ (reference sequence). This CDR3 contains 17 residues. The CDR3 reads CASSSPVTSGRTYEQYF. CDR3 sequence (DNA): TGTGCCAGCAGCTCCCCGGTGACTAGCGGGCGAACCTACGAGCAGTACTTC. Combining the CDR3 with reference TRBV7-9 and TRBJ2-7 gives the whole variable domain DTGVSQNPRHKITKRGQNVTFRCDPISEHNRLYWYRQTLGQGPEFLTYFQNEAQLEKSRLLSDRFSAERPKGSFSTLEIQRTEQGDSAMYLCASSSPVTSGRTYEQYFGPGTRLTVT.

The chain uses TRBV19 and TRBJ1-1; perhaps TRBD1 as D (5 bases). V was cut by 3 bases and J by 4 bases, with 15 bases left in between. CDR3 size: 15 residues. CDR1 is LNHDA, CDR2 SQIVND, per germline (reference sequence). The CDR3 loop reads CASSIPAGRFTEAFF. CDR3 DNA sequence: TGTGCCAGTAGTATCCCAGCAGGGAGGTTCACTGAAGCTTTCTTT.

The CDR3 here is CASSPQGEKNQETQYF. For the CDR3, the DNA is TGTGCCAGTAGTCCACAGGGGGAAAAGAACCAAGAGACCCAGTACTTC. The rearrangement uses TRBV19 and TRBJ2-5, with 8 positions matching TRBD1. Trimming removed 5 bases from V and 0 bases from J; junction bases left unmatched: 8. This CDR3 comprises 16 residues. Germline assignment: CDR1 LNHDA and CDR2 SQIVND (reference sequence).

The V gene is TRBV15, the J gene TRBJ2-7; D is unclear. V dropped 1 base and J dropped 0 bases, with 4 bases sitting between them. Germline V CDR1 and CDR2: LNHNV, YYDKDF (reference sequence). CDR3 size: 13 residues. For the CDR3, the DNA is TGTGCCACCAGCAGAGTCAGCTCCTACGAGCAGTACTTC. Residues: CATSRVSSYEQYF.

V is TRBV6-6 and J is TRBJ1-2; D possibly corresponds to TRBD1 (5 bases). Germline V gene data show CDR1 as MNHNY and CDR2 as SVGAGI (reference sequence). The CDR3 loop spans 12 amino acids. V lost 6 bases and J lost 7, with 12 bases in between. CDR3 residues: CASRIDSSGYTF. The CDR3 nucleotides are TGTGCCAGCAGGATAGACAGTTCTGGCTACACCTTC.

The CDR3 DNA reads as TGTGCCAGCAGCTTAGCCACAGGGGGCAAAACCTACGAGCAGTACTTC. It is translated as CASSLATGGKTYEQYF. V gene TRBV7-2 combines with J gene TRBJ2-7, with TRBD1 identical over 9 bases. Per the germline V gene, CDR1 is SGHTA and CDR2 is FQGNSA. V gave up 0 bases and J gave up 2 bases; unmatched junction bases: 5. This CDR3 is built from 16 residues.

This chain connects TRBV13 to TRBJ2-3; 7 bases are a match to TRBD2. The CDR3 has 18 amino acids. Germline CDR1 PRHDT, CDR2 FYEKMQ (reference sequence). Trimming removed 4 bases from V and 5 bases from J; junction bases left unmatched: 18. The CDR3: CASSSAGLLRELGDTQYF. The CDR3 DNA sequence: TGTGCCAGCAGCTCGGCAGGGCTTTTGCGGGAGCTGGGAGATACGCAGTATTTT. Complete variable domain (other parts from reference TRBV13 and TRBJ2-3): AAGVIQSPRHLIKEKRETATLKCYPIPRHDTVYWYQQGPGQDPQFLISFYEKMQSDKGSIPDRFSAQQFSDYHSELNMSSLELGDSALYFCASSSAGLLRELGDTQYFGPGTRLTVL.

CDR3 in DNA: TGCGCCAGCAGCTTGATGGCGGAGGGAGGGGAGACCCAGTACTTC. It translates to CASSLMAEGGETQYF. V usage is TRBV5-1 and J usage is TRBJ2-5; 7 bases agree with TRBD2. Germline V lookup: CDR1 SGHRS, CDR2 YFSETQ. The CDR3 extends over 15 amino acids. V gave up 1 base and J gave up 5 bases; unmatched junction bases: 8. Full variable domain (missing parts from reference TRBV5-1 and TRBJ2-5): KAGVTQTPRYLIKTRGQQVTLSCSPISGHRSVSWYQQTPGQGLQFLFEYFSETQRNKGNFPGRFSGRQFSNSRSEMNVSTLELGDSALYLCASSLMAEGGETQYFGPGTRLLVL.

The J gene is TRBJ2-5, the V gene TRBV4-2; TRBD1 agrees at 8 bases. Losses at the gene ends were 4 bases for V and 5 bases for J; bases not matched to a gene: 6. CDR3 length: 14 amino acids. Germline V CDR1 and CDR2: LGHNA, YNFKEQ. CDR3 DNA sequence: TGTGCCAGCAGCCTCGACAGGGGCGGTGAGACCCAGTACTTC. Its translation: CASSLDRGGETQYF.

V and J are TRBV28 and TRBJ1-4, with TRBD1 as a possible D gene (6 bases). The V end was cut by 5 bases, the J end by 6 bases, with 16 bases between. From germline, CDR1 is MDHEN and CDR2 SYDVKM. CDR3 length equals 15 residues. This chain's CDR3 is CASSLSQQGHEKLFF. The CDR3 DNA follows: TGTGCCAGCAGTCTCTCCCAACAGGGCCATGAAAAACTGTTTTTT.

This chain connects TRBV5-6 to TRBJ2-2; D gene ambiguous. V lost 2 bases to trimming and J lost 2 bases, with 10 bases between them. CDR3 size: 15 residues. Germline-derived CDR1 and CDR2 are SGHDT and YYEEEE. The chain's CDR3 is CASSFVGLNTGELFF. CDR3 nucleotide sequence: TGTGCCAGCAGCTTCGTGGGCTTAAACACCGGGGAGCTGTTTTTT. The whole variable domain, filled in from reference TRBV5-6 and TRBJ2-2, reads DAGVTQSPTHLIKTRGQQVTLRCSPKSGHDTVSWYQQALGQGPQFIFQYYEEEERQRGNFPDRFSGHQFPNYSSELNVNALLLGDSALYLCASSFVGLNTGELFFGEGSRLTVL.

The chain couples TRBV2 to TRBJ2-2; TRBD2 agrees at 9 bases. V was pared by 6 bases and J by 7 bases, with 12 bases of the junction left unmatched. Germline V gene data show CDR1 as SNHLY and CDR2 as FYNNEI. The CDR3 consists of 16 residues. CDR3 bases: TGTGCCAGCAGACAATTAGCGGGAGTTAGTGTCGGGGAGCTGTTTTTT. Translated: CASRQLAGVSVGELFF.

CDR3 bases: TGCGCCAGCAGCCGGGGGACAGGTAACATGAACACTGAAGCTTTCTTT. This sequence encodes CASSRGTGNMNTEAFF. The chain carries TRBV5-1 and TRBJ1-1; TRBD1 aligns across 8 bases. After removal of 4 bases from V and 0 bases from J, the junction contained 8 bases not matched to a gene. This CDR3 is built from 16 residues. CDR1 is SGHRS and CDR2 is YFSETQ in the germline V gene. Combining the CDR3 with reference TRBV5-1 and TRBJ1-1 gives the whole variable domain KAGVTQTPRYLIKTRGQQVTLSCSPISGHRSVSWYQQTPGQGLQFLFEYFSETQRNKGNFPGRFSGRQFSNSRSEMNVSTLELGDSALYLCASSRGTGNMNTEAFFGQGTRLTVV.